A single sample is the source of the 24 T cell receptor beta chains below, sequenced in a study of blood T cells in healthy people across ages. Sample-barcoded 5' priming and a J-beta primer mix drove a second PCR of about 6 to 12 cycles. TCRdb re-called the 5' RACE reads with MiXCR, one entry per CDR3 protein. The table includes approximately 780,000 distinct CDR3 sequences, approximately 24% detected once. The same sample was also studied in work on T cells of mothers and their children.

The specimen sequenced was blood. The receptors were gathered from a boy younger than 18 in good health.

The genes are TRBV2 and TRBJ2-7; the match to TRBD1 covers 7 bases. This CDR3 is built from 15 residues. CDR1 and CDR2 from the germline V gene are SNHLY and FYNNEI. V lost 5 bases to trimming and J lost 2 bases; unmatched junction nucleotides: 9. The CDR3 DNA reads as TGTGCCAGCAGTTACGGTTCGCAGGGGGCCTACGAGCAGTACTTC. Its protein is CASSYGSQGAYEQYF.

The chain uses TRBV7-2 and TRBJ1-5; tentatively, D is TRBD1 (5 bases). There are 15 residues in the CDR3. V lost 0 bases and J lost 4, with 10 bases in between. CDR1 and CDR2 (germline): SGHTA, FQGNSA. The CDR3 reads CASSLAGQMNQPQHF. The CDR3 DNA sequence: TGTGCCAGCAGCTTAGCGGGGCAGATGAATCAGCCCCAGCATTTT.

This clonotype was observed a handful of times. This rearrangement joins TRBV6-2 or TRBV6-3 to TRBJ1-5, with a tentative D call TRBD1 (6 bases). There are 16 residues in the CDR3. From germline, CDR1 is MNHEY and CDR2 SVGEGT. V lost 2 bases and J 6 bases, leaving 17 bases between the germline ends. CDR3: CASSYEAAGGLQPQHF. The CDR3 DNA reads TGTGCCAGCAGTTACGAGGCGGCGGGGGGCCTTCAGCCCCAGCATTTT.

Only a few counts were recorded for this clonotype. The chain is built from TRBV28 and TRBJ2-5; tentative D call: TRBD2 (6 bases). V lost 8 bases and J 7 bases, leaving 14 bases between the germline ends. Germline V CDR1 and CDR2: MDHEN, SYDVKM. The CDR3 covers 12 residues. The CDR3 sequence: CASGGRAGTQYF. The CDR3, as DNA: TGTGCCAGCGGAGGGAGAGCAGGGACCCAGTACTTC.

V gene TRBV27 combines with J gene TRBJ2-1, with 9 bases matching TRBD2. Unmatched junction bases numbered 7, after V lost 8 bases and J lost 5 bases. This CDR3 comprises 14 residues. The germline V gene encodes CDR1 MNHEY and CDR2 SMNVEV (reference sequence). In DNA, the CDR3 is TGTGCCAGCCGGGATAGCGGGGGCAACAATGAGCAGTTCTTC. Translated, it gives CASRDSGGNNEQFF.

This clonotype appeared a few times. The chain joins TRBV20-1 to TRBJ1-1; D remains unclear. Trimming shortened V by 3 bases and J by 0 bases, and 14 bases separated the two germline ends. The CDR3 length is 15 residues. In germline, CDR1 is DFQATT, CDR2 SNEGSKA (reference sequence). CDR3 loop: CSASSGFEMNTEAFF. Here the CDR3 DNA reads TGCAGTGCTAGTTCCGGCTTCGAGATGAACACTGAAGCTTTCTTT.

The V call is TRBV7-6, the J call TRBJ2-3; TRBD2 aligns across 8 bases. The CDR3 contains 17 residues. Germline-derived CDR1 and CDR2 are SGHVS and FNYEAQ. V shed 1 base, J shed 2 bases, and the junction held 8 bases outside the gene matches. This CDR3 is CASSLGSAGGATDTQYF. The CDR3 DNA reads as TGTGCCAGCAGCTTAGGGAGCGCCGGGGGGGCCACAGATACGCAGTATTTT.

A few counts support this clonotype. The chain combines TRBV5-5 with TRBJ2-5; 8 nucleotides align to TRBD1. V shed 3 bases and J 2 bases; nucleotides not matched to a gene: 6. The CDR3 is 15 amino acids. From germline, CDR1 is SGHKS and CDR2 YYEKEE (reference sequence). The CDR3 loop reads CASSSTTGAQETQYF. In DNA form, the CDR3 reads TGTGCCAGCAGCTCAACGACAGGGGCGCAAGAGACCCAGTACTTC.

This clonotype has only a few counts. This chain connects TRBV24-1 to TRBJ1-1; 7 bases fit TRBD1. V lost 3 bases, J lost 8 bases, and 11 bases stayed unmatched. CDR3 length: 15 amino acids. CDR1 and CDR2 from the germline V gene are KGHDR and SFDVKD. CDR3 amino acids: CATSDTRGGQKEAFF. In nucleotides, the CDR3 is TGTGCCACCAGTGATACCAGAGGGGGACAGAAAGAAGCTTTCTTT.

This clonotype was found a few times. The chain has TRBV12-3 or TRBV12-4 and TRBJ1-1; possible D gene TRBD1, 6 bases. The V and J ends lost 3 bases and 3 bases respectively, with 8 bases between them. This CDR3 comprises 13 residues. The CDR3 DNA reads as TGTGCCAGCAGTTTCACAGGGTACACTGAAGCTTTCTTT. This translates into CASSFTGYTEAFF.

This clonotype was observed a single time. The chain has TRBV6-2 or TRBV6-3 and TRBJ2-6; a possible D gene is TRBD2 (5 bases). The germline V and J ends were trimmed by 7 bases and 0 bases, with 13 bases remaining between them. The V gene's germline CDR1 is MNHEY and CDR2 SVGEGT. This CDR3 spans 16 amino acids. CDR3 region: CASNRPAGSGANVLTF. DNA of the CDR3: TGTGCCAGCAACCGACCGGCGGGCTCTGGGGCCAACGTCCTGACTTTC.

This clonotype was counted many times. The chain joins TRBV12-3 or TRBV12-4 to TRBJ1-4, with D possibly TRBD1 on 6 matching bases. V lost 6 bases and J 7 bases, leaving 12 bases between the germline ends. The CDR3 totals 13 residues. The CDR3: CASSVSRGEKLFF. CDR3 in DNA: TGTGCCAGCAGCGTATCCAGGGGTGAAAAACTGTTTTTT.

This clonotype showed up just a few times. This rearrangement joins TRBV6-5 to TRBJ2-5; D is unresolved. The V end was cut by 0 bases, the J end by 4 bases, with 6 bases between. Looked up from germline, CDR1 is MNHEY and CDR2 is SVGAGI. CDR3 length equals 13 residues. Written as DNA, the CDR3 is TGTGCCAGCAGTTACTCTGGGGTAGAGACCCAGTACTTC. This sequence encodes CASSYSGVETQYF.

V usage is TRBV5-1 and J usage is TRBJ2-5, with 7 positions matching TRBD2. The last part of the DNA fits TRBJ2-1 better; the J call may be wrong. Germline lookup yields CDR1 SGHRS and CDR2 YFSETQ. CDR3 length equals 16 residues. CDR3 region: CASSHSGGFSYNEQFF. The CDR3 DNA reads TGCGCCAGCAGCCATTCGGGGGGATTTTCATACAATGAGCAGTTCTTC.

This rearrangement joins TRBV4-1 to TRBJ1-2; D is uncertain. CDR1 and CDR2 from the germline V gene are MGHRA and YSYEKL. This CDR3 is 14 amino acids long. Deletions cut 2 bases from V and 3 bases from J, with 10 bases between. CDR3: CASSQTARDYGYTF. The CDR3 region has the DNA TGCGCCAGCAGCCAAACAGCACGGGACTATGGCTACACCTTC.

The rearrangement joins TRBV6-6 to TRBJ2-5; TRBD1 might be the D (6 bases). The CDR3 totals 14 residues. The V end lost 8 bases, the J end lost 5 bases, and 18 bases lay between the germline ends. Germline values: CDR1 MNHNY, CDR2 SVGAGI (reference sequence). CDR3: CASLRGTRSETQYF. The CDR3 coding sequence is TGTGCCAGCCTGAGGGGGACACGTAGTGAGACCCAGTACTTC.

About this clonotype itself: Relative to the germline gene, one junction end is altered; a read error may explain this. The rearrangement links TRBV10-3 to TRBJ1-1, with unresolved D. Germline V gene data show CDR1 as ENHRY and CDR2 as SYGVKD. This CDR3 is built from 11 residues. CDR3: CAIRSNTEAFF. The CDR3 bases are TGTGCCATCAGGTCCAACACCGAAGCTTTCTTT.

This chain joins TRBV15 and TRBJ2-2; D unresolved. Per germline, CDR1 LNHNV and CDR2 YYDKDF (reference sequence). V shed 0 bases and J shed 4 bases, with 9 bases lying between them. This CDR3 region has 15 residues. CDR3 loop: CATSRDRLATGELFF. The CDR3 DNA sequence: TGTGCCACCAGCAGAGACAGGCTGGCCACCGGGGAGCTGTTTTTT.

This clonotype was observed many times. The chain has TRBV25-1 and TRBJ2-5; possibly TRBD1 or TRBD2 for D (6 bases each). Germline V gives CDR1 MGHDK, CDR2 SYGVNS. With 3 bases removed from V and 3 bases from J, the gap between germline ends came to 14 bases. This CDR3 is built from 15 residues. CDR3 protein: CASSDPTGRKETQYF. In DNA, the CDR3 is TGTGCCAGCAGTGATCCAACAGGGAGGAAAGAGACCCAGTACTTC.

The chain couples TRBV15 to TRBJ1-2; 7 bases align to TRBD1. Germline CDR1 reads LNHNV; CDR2 reads YYDKDF (reference sequence). The V and J ends lost 6 bases and 0 bases, in that order; junction bases with no gene match: 7. The CDR3 sequence is 15 residues long. Here the CDR3 reads CATSVKGAANYGYTF. The CDR3 region has the DNA TGTGCCACCAGTGTAAAGGGGGCAGCTAACTATGGCTACACCTTC.

In this sample, this clonotype turned up a few times. The chain has TRBV27 and TRBJ1-3; D is unclear. The CDR3 runs 14 residues. Germline CDR1 MNHEY, CDR2 SMNVEV (reference sequence). Trimming stripped 2 bases from V and 1 base from J, with 6 bases between. CDR3 DNA: TGTGCCAGCAGTTTAAGGGAATCTGGAAACACCATATATTTT. It specifies CASSLRESGNTIYF.

The V gene is TRBV3-1, the J gene TRBJ1-2; D ambiguous. V shed 4 bases and J shed 1 base, with 13 bases lying between them. Germline loops: CDR1 LGHDT, CDR2 YNNKEL (reference sequence). This CDR3 is 15 amino acids long. CDR3 in DNA: TGTGCCAGCAGCCCCCTTTTTAAAGATAACTATGGCTACACCTTC. Protein product: CASSPLFKDNYGYTF.

The V call is TRBV21-1, the J call TRBJ2-7; the D call TRBD1 from the table was never checked on the DNA. TRBV21-1 is recorded as a pseudogene. This CDR3 contains 15 residues. CDR3 in DNA: TGTGCCAGCAGCAGTAGCGAGACAGGGAAGAACGAGCAGTACTTC. As protein: CASSSSETGKNEQYF.

This clonotype was detected a few times. The chain recombines TRBV18 with TRBJ2-3, with TRBD2 matching over 9 bases. CDR1 and CDR2 (germline): KGHSH, LQKENI. This CDR3 region has 15 residues. The V gene end was trimmed by 4 bases and the J gene end by 2 bases; junction bases not matched to a gene: 4. This CDR3 is CASSLQRGVTDTQYF. DNA of the CDR3: TGTGCCAGCTCACTTCAGCGGGGGGTCACAGATACGCAGTATTTT.